These T cell receptor beta chains were read from a single sample in a study of cytomegalovirus exposure and HLA in healthy donors. The assay was immunoSEQ multiplex PCR, and TCRdb's table has in-frame clones only and misses some. This table has roughly 160,000 clones, 65% to 90% appearing once. Material for sequencing was PBMCs. These TCRs come from a man aged 50-59 years in good health and CMV-seropositive. The CDR3 runs from the conserved cysteine through the conserved F or W. D genes are given only for firm matches. Where a row states a size, it is once, few, many or the class of an expanded clone; other rows omit it.

size,J,D,V,DNA,CDR3
.,TRBJ1-3,.,TRBV14,TGTGCCAGCAGCGAGATGGGGGCCTCTGGAAACACCATATATTTT,CASSEMGASGNTIYF
.,TRBJ1-4,.,TRBV7-6,TGTGCCAGCAGCTCTCTGGCTCGGGATGAAAAACTGTTTTTT,CASSSLARDEKLFF
once,TRBJ2-3,TRBD2,TRBV30,TGTGCCTGGTCCGGACTAGCGGGATCCACAGATACGCAGTATTTT,CAWSGLAGSTDTQYF
.,TRBJ2-5,.,TRBV28,TGTGCCAGCAGCCGCCCGCGAGGGACCCAGTACTTC,CASSRPRGTQYF
.,TRBJ2-3,TRBD2,TRBV5-1,TGCGCCAGCAGCTTGAACGGGAGGAACACAGATACGCGGTATTTT,CASSLNGRNTDTRYF
.,TRBJ2-7,TRBD2,TRBV19,TGTGCCAGTAGTACCCGGGAGGAGGGCTACGAGCAGTACTTC,CASSTREEGYEQYF
.,TRBJ2-5,.,TRBV9,TGTGCCAGCGCCCGGGGGGCTAGCGAACAAGAGACCCAGTACTTC,CASARGASEQETQYF
few,TRBJ1-2,.,TRBV28,TGTGCCAGCAGTCGAGCTAACTATGGCTACACCTTC,CASSRANYGYTF
.,TRBJ2-3,.,TRBV19,TGTGCCAGTAATCAGGGGGAGGTGAGAGATACGCAGTATTTT,CASNQGEVRDTQYF
.,TRBJ2-2,TRBD2,TRBV5-1,TGCGCCAGCAGCTTGCCCACTAGCGGTTACACTGGGGAGCTGTTTTTT,CASSLPTSGYTGELFF
.,TRBJ2-3,.,TRBV7-9,TGTGCTACCTCCCCAGCGGCTAGCACAGATACGCAGTATTTT,CATSPAASTDTQYF
.,TRBJ2-2,.,TRBV5-5,TGTGCCAGCAGCGGTACAGCCCTTGGAGGGACCGGGGAGCTGTTTTTT,CASSGTALGGTGELFF
.,TRBJ1-4,.,TRBV30,TGTGCCTGGAGTAGTGGGCCCAATGAAAAACTGTTTTTT,CAWSSGPNEKLFF
.,TRBJ2-6,TRBD2,TRBV28,TGTGCCAGCAGTCCTAATGGACTAGCGGGCTTCTCTGGGGCCAACGTCCTGACTTTC,CASSPNGLAGFSGANVLTF
.,TRBJ1-5,.,TRBV27,TGTGCCAGCAGTTTATCGATGGAGGGACAGCCCCAGCATTTT,CASSLSMEGQPQHF
.,TRBJ2-2,.,TRBV7-8,TGTGCCAGCAGCTTCCAGGGAGGCACCGGGGAGCTGTTTTTT,CASSFQGGTGELFF
once,TRBJ1-1,TRBD1,TRBV28,TGTGCCAGCAGGGCCGGGACAGGGGACACTGAAGCTTTCTTT,CASRAGTGDTEAFF
once,TRBJ1-1,TRBD1,TRBV19,TGTGCCAGTAGTACTACGGGACAGCTCTACACTGAAGCTTTCTTT,CASSTTGQLYTEAFF
.,TRBJ2-7,.,TRBV21-1,TGTGCCAGCCCCAAGGCGAGCGGGATATACGAGCAGTACTTC,CASPKASGIYEQYF
.,TRBJ1-1,.,TRBV7-8,TGTGCCAGCAGGGGCAGGCCCCCAATGAACACTGAAGCTTTCTTT,CASRGRPPMNTEAFF
.,TRBJ2-7,TRBD1,TRBV5-4,TGTGCCAGCAGCTTAAGACAGGGCACCTACGAGCAGTACTTC,CASSLRQGTYEQYF
few,TRBJ1-2,.,TRBV5-4,TGCGCCAGCAGCCAAGCGGGGGATGGCTACACCTTC,CASSQAGDGYTF
.,TRBJ1-4,.,TRBV18,TGTGCCAGCTCACCGCCAGCAACTAATGAAAAACTGTTTTTT,CASSPPATNEKLFF
.,TRBJ2-3,TRBD2,TRBV5-4,TGTGCCAGCAGCTTGCATCGGTCTAGCGGGAGAACAGATACGCAGTATTTT,CASSLHRSSGRTDTQYF
.,TRBJ1-1,TRBD1,TRBV7-9,TGTGCCAGCAGCTCCGACCCTGATACAGGGGGAACTGAAGCTTTCTTT,CASSSDPDTGGTEAFF
.,TRBJ2-7,TRBD2,TRBV28,TGTGCCAGCACCAATAGCGGGAGGGATTACGAGCAGTACTTC,CASTNSGRDYEQYF
.,TRBJ1-1,.,TRBV7-2,TGTGCCAGCAGCCCGCGGGCAGGCCGCACTGAAGCTTTCTTT,CASSPRAGRTEAFF
few,TRBJ1-1,.,TRBV30,TGTGCCTGGAGTCGGAACACTGAAGCTTTCTTT,CAWSRNTEAFF
.,TRBJ1-6,TRBD1,TRBV28,TGTGCCAGCAGTTTAGGACAGGATCATTCACCCCTCCACTTT,CASSLGQDHSPLHF
.,TRBJ1-2,TRBD1,TRBV9,TGTGCCAGCAGTCAGACCCCCAGGGGGCGAAGCGGCTACACCTTC,CASSQTPRGRSGYTF
.,TRBJ1-2,.,TRBV6-5,TGTGCCAGCAGCCCCTCTCATGAGCCTAACTATGGCTACACCTTC,CASSPSHEPNYGYTF
.,TRBJ1-1,TRBD1,TRBV5-1,TGCGCCAGCAGCTTGGGGGGATTACAGGGGGGTATAACTGAAGCTTTCTTT,CASSLGGLQGGITEAFF
.,TRBJ1-1,.,TRBV4-3,TGCGCCAGCAGCCTCCGGGAGGGGAAGGGGAACACTGAAGCTTTCTTT,CASSLREGKGNTEAFF
.,TRBJ2-2,TRBD1,TRBV4-2,TGTGCCAGCAGCCAAGTGGGACAGCCTTCGAACACCGGGGAGCTGTTTTTT,CASSQVGQPSNTGELFF
.,TRBJ2-7,TRBD1,TRBV28,TGTGCCAGCAGAACCGGACAGGGGACCTACGAGCAGTACTTC,CASRTGQGTYEQYF
.,TRBJ1-1,.,TRBV30,TGTGCCTGGAGCAAAAGGGGGGGCACTGAAGCTTTCTTT,CAWSKRGGTEAFF
few,TRBJ2-5,TRBD1,TRBV28,TGTGCCAGCAGAAGGGGGCGAAGAGAGACCCAGTACTTC,CASRRGRRETQYF
.,TRBJ2-7,TRBD2,TRBV27,TGTGCCAGCACATCCGGGACTAGCGGGATAGGCGAGCAGTACTTC,CASTSGTSGIGEQYF
.,TRBJ2-7,TRBD1,TRBV19,TGTGCCAGCCGGGACAGTCCCATTGGGGTCTACGAGCAGTACTTC,CASRDSPIGVYEQYF
.,TRBJ1-1,TRBD1,TRBV7-2,TGTGCCAGCCGCCGGACAGGGGGCATCGCTGAAGCTTTCTTT,CASRRTGGIAEAFF
.,TRBJ2-7,TRBD1,TRBV7-2,TGTGCCAGCAGCTTGGCATCCGGGACAGAGAGCTACGAGCAGTACTTC,CASSLASGTESYEQYF
.,TRBJ2-7,TRBD1,TRBV19,TGTGCCAGTAGCATGGGACAGGGCCCCTACGAGCAGTACTTC,CASSMGQGPYEQYF
.,TRBJ1-2,.,TRBV25-1,TGTGCCAGCAGTGACAGGGACTATGGCTACACCTTC,CASSDRDYGYTF
few,TRBJ2-5,TRBD2,TRBV7-9,TGTGCCAGCAGCTTATATGGGACTAGCTCTGGAGAGACCCAGTACTTC,CASSLYGTSSGETQYF
.,TRBJ1-5,TRBD1,TRBV19,TGTGCCAGTAGTTTGACAGGGCTAAATAGCAATCAGCCCCAGCATTTT,CASSLTGLNSNQPQHF
.,TRBJ1-1,.,TRBV5-4,TGTGCCAGCAGCTTCCCGGGACAAATGAACACTGAAGCTTTCTTT,CASSFPGQMNTEAFF
.,TRBJ1-1,.,TRBV4-3,TGCGCCAGCAGCCAGGGGGGGTTTACTGAAGCTTTCTTT,CASSQGGFTEAFF
.,TRBJ2-7,TRBD1,TRBV6-1,TGTGCCAGCAGACGACAGGGAACCAACGAGCAGTACTTC,CASRRQGTNEQYF
.,TRBJ2-1,TRBD1,TRBV28,TGTGCCAGCTCCCTGGGACAGGGGGCGAATGAGCAGTTCTTC,CASSLGQGANEQFF
.,TRBJ1-3,.,TRBV30,TGTGCCTGGAGTAGTGGACACGGAAACACCATATATTTT,CAWSSGHGNTIYF
.,TRBJ1-2,.,TRBV6-5,TGTGCCAGCAGTTCCACCGGACAGCCGACTAACTATGGCTACACCTTC,CASSSTGQPTNYGYTF
.,TRBJ2-5,TRBD2,TRBV2,TGTGCCAGCAGTGGGGGACTAGCGGCTCAAGAGACCCAGTACTTC,CASSGGLAAQETQYF
few,TRBJ1-4,TRBD1,TRBV7-2,TGTGCCAGCAGTTCAGGGGGACAGGGTAATGAAAAACTGTTTTTT,CASSSGGQGNEKLFF
.,TRBJ1-6,TRBD1,TRBV19,TGTGCCAGTAGTCCGCAAGGGACAGGAGAATCACCCCTCCACTTT,CASSPQGTGESPLHF
.,TRBJ1-1,TRBD1,TRBV19,TGTGCCAGTAGTACCTCCGGACAGGCAACGCACACTGAAGCTTTCTTT,CASSTSGQATHTEAFF
few,TRBJ1-1,.,TRBV4-1,TGCGCCAGCAGCCAAGGGACTGTGGCTTTCTTT,CASSQGTVAFF
.,TRBJ1-5,.,TRBV19,TGTGCCAGTAGTATCGTAGCAGGGGGCAATCAGCCCCAGCATTTT,CASSIVAGGNQPQHF
once,TRBJ2-5,TRBD2,TRBV10-3,TGTGCCATCAGGAGTAGCGGGAGTAGCCAAGAGACCCAGTACTTC,CAIRSSGSSQETQYF